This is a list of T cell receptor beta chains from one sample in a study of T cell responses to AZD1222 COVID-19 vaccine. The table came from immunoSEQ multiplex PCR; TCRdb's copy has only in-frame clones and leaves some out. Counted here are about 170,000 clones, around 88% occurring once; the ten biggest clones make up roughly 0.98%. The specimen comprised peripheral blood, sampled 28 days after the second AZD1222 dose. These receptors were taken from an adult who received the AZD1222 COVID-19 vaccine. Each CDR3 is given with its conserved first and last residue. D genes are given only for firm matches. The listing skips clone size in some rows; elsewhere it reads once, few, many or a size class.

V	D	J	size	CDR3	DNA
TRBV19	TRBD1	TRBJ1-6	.	CASSRRTGANSPLHF	TGTGCCAGTAGTAGGCGGACAGGGGCAAATTCACCCCTCCACTTT
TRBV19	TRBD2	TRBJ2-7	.	CASSTLGRDEQYF	TGTGCCAGTAGTACCCTGGGGAGGGACGAGCAGTACTTC
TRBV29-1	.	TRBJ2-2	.	CGVRSRTGELFF	TGCGGCGTTCGGAGCCGGACCGGGGAGCTGTTTTTT
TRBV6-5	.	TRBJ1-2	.	CASSLFQDYGYTF	TGTGCCAGCAGTCTTTTTCAGGACTATGGCTACACCTTC
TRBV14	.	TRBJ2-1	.	CATQDWGDEQFF	TGTGCCACCCAGGACTGGGGTGATGAGCAGTTCTTC
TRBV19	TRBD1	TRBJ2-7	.	CASSMGTGGGYEQYF	TGTGCCAGTAGTATGGGGACAGGGGGCGGATACGAGCAGTACTTC
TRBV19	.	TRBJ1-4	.	CASRRGATNEKLFF	TGTGCCAGTAGACGGGGTGCAACTAATGAAAAACTGTTTTTT
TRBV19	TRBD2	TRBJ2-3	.	CASTNPAGGRHHTDTQYF	TGTGCCAGTACCAACCCAGCGGGGGGCCGCCACCACACAGATACGCAGTATTTT
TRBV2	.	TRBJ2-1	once	CASSEQGGLGEQFF	TGTGCCAGCAGTGAACAGGGGGGCCTCGGTGAGCAGTTCTTC
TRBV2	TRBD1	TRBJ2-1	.	CASREGTALNNEQFF	TGTGCCAGCAGGGAAGGGACAGCATTGAACAATGAGCAGTTCTTC
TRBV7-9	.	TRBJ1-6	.	CASSPTGSPLHF	TGTGCCAGCAGCCCGACAGGTTCACCCCTCCACTTT
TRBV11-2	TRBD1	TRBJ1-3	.	CASSAGGKSGNTIYF	TGTGCCAGCAGCGCAGGGGGCAAGTCTGGAAACACCATATATTTT
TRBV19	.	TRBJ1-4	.	CASSLDRRNEKLFF	TGTGCCAGTAGCCTAGACAGGCGCAATGAAAAACTGTTTTTT
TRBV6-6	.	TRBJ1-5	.	CASSRLGGGGNQPQHF	TGTGCCAGCAGTCGACTCGGAGGCGGTGGCAATCAGCCCCAGCATTTT
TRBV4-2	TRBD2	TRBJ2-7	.	CASSQVSTSGAYEQYF	TGTGCCAGCAGCCAAGTCTCGACTAGCGGGGCCTACGAGCAGTACTTC
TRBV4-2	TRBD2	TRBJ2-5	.	CASSSLAGDQETQYF	TGTGCCAGCAGCTCGTTAGCGGGGGACCAAGAGACCCAGTACTTC
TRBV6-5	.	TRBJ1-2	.	CASSRTLNYGYTF	TGTGCCAGCAGTAGGACACTTAACTATGGCTACACCTTC
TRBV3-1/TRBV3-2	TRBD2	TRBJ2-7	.	CASSYGGGTTYEQYF	TGTGCCAGCAGCTACGGGGGAGGGACGACCTACGAGCAGTACTTC
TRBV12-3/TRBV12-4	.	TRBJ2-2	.	CASSFPDTGELFF	TGTGCCAGCAGTTTCCCCGACACCGGGGAGCTGTTTTTT
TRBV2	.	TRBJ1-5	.	CASCRDKDQPQHF	TGTGCCAGTTGCCGGGACAAGGATCAGCCCCAGCATTTT
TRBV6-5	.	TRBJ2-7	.	CASSGGPSGEQYF	TGTGCCAGCAGCGGGGGACCCTCAGGCGAGCAGTACTTC
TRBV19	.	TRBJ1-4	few	CASSGSGEKLFF	TGTGCCAGTTCTGGATCCGGGGAAAAACTGTTTTTT
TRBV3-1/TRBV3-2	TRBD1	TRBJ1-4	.	CASSQLIWDRGGTNEKLFF	TGTGCCAGCAGCCAACTTATCTGGGACAGGGGTGGAACTAATGAAAAACTGTTTTTT
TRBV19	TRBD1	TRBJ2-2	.	CASSLYTGDTGELFF	TGTGCCAGTAGTTTATACACAGGGGACACCGGGGAGCTGTTTTTT
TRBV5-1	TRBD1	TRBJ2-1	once	CASSLYRGQYNEQFF	TGCGCCAGCAGCTTGTACAGGGGGCAGTACAATGAGCAGTTCTTC
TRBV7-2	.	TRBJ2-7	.	CASSLSSYEQYF	TGTGCCAGCAGCTTATCCTCCTACGAGCAGTACTTC
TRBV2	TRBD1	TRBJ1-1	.	CASVSTGGSTEAFF	TGTGCCAGCGTGTCGACAGGGGGTAGCACTGAAGCTTTCTTT
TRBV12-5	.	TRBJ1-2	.	CASVSDSYYGYTF	TGTGCTAGTGTTTCGGACAGCTACTATGGCTACACCTTC
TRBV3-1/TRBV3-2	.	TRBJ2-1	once	CASSQDRNEYNEQFF	TGTGCCAGCAGCCAAGACCGAAACGAATACAATGAGCAGTTCTTC
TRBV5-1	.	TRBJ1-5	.	CASSPGGGSNQPQHF	TGCGCCAGCAGCCCCGGTGGAGGTAGCAATCAGCCCCAGCATTTT
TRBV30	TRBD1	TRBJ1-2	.	CAWRGRTGGYGYTF	TGTGCCTGGAGGGGTCGGACAGGGGGCTATGGCTACACCTTC
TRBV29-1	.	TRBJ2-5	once	CSVAPRLSFFETQYF	TGCAGCGTTGCCCCACGTTTATCGTTTTTTGAGACCCAGTACTTC
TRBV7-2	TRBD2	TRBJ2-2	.	CASSLYLRKRGPNTGELFF	TGTGCCAGCAGCTTATATCTGCGGAAGCGGGGGCCGAACACCGGGGAGCTGTTTTTT
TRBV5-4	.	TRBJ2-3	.	CASSLRRGSDTDTQYF	TGTGCCAGCAGCTTGAGGAGGGGCTCGGACACAGATACGCAGTATTTT
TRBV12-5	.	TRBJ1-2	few	CASGLVGRGYTF	TGTGCTAGTGGTTTGGTAGGCCGGGGCTACACCTTC
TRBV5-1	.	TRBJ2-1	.	CASSPGGGQGNNEQFF	TGCGCCAGCAGCCCGGGTGGGGGGCAGGGGAACAATGAGCAGTTCTTC
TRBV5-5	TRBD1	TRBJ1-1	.	CASSAGQPEAFF	TGTGCCAGCAGCGCGGGACAGCCTGAAGCTTTCTTT
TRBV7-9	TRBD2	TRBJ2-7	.	CASSLPLAGGLHEQYF	TGTGCCAGCAGCTTACCTCTAGCGGGGGGTCTTCACGAGCAGTACTTC
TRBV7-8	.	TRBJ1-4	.	CASSIFGAGGKLFF	TGTGCCAGCAGCATATTTGGGGCGGGCGGAAAACTGTTTTTT
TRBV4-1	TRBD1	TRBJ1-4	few	CASSRDGTGRNEKLFF	TGCGCCAGCAGCCGCGACGGGACAGGGAGGAATGAAAAACTGTTTTTT
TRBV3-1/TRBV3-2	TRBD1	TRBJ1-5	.	CASSHGQGSNQPQHF	TGTGCCAGCAGCCACGGACAGGGTAGCAATCAGCCCCAGCATTTT
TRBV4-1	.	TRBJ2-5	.	CASSQARSETQYF	TGCGCCAGCAGCCAAGCTAGGTCCGAGACCCAGTACTTC
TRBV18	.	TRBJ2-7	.	CASSPSRGSYEQYF	TGTGCCAGCTCACCGTCCCGAGGGTCCTACGAGCAGTACTTC
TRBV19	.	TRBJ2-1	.	CASIGWTDVNNEQFF	TGTGCCAGTATAGGGTGGACAGATGTTAACAATGAGCAGTTCTTC
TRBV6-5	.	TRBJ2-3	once	CASSPKGWRDTQYF	TGTGCCAGCAGCCCAAAAGGGTGGAGGGATACGCAGTATTTT
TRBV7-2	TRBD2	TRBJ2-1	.	CASSPAPSGKFNEQFF	TGTGCCAGCAGCCCAGCACCTAGCGGGAAGTTTAATGAGCAGTTCTTC
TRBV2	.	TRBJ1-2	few	CASSEASGEDYGYTF	TGTGCCAGCAGTGAAGCATCGGGGGAGGACTATGGCTACACCTTC
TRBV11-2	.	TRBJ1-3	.	CASSWGRGRNTIYF	TGTGCCAGCAGCTGGGGCAGGGGTCGAAACACCATATATTTT
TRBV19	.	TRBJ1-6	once	CASSIKLTGGGSYNSPLHF	TGTGCCAGTAGTATTAAATTGACGGGAGGCGGCTCCTATAATTCACCCCTCCACTTT
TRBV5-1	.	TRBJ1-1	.	CASSYNPSGAGNTEAFF	TGCGCCAGCAGCTACAACCCCTCCGGGGCGGGGAACACTGAAGCTTTCTTT